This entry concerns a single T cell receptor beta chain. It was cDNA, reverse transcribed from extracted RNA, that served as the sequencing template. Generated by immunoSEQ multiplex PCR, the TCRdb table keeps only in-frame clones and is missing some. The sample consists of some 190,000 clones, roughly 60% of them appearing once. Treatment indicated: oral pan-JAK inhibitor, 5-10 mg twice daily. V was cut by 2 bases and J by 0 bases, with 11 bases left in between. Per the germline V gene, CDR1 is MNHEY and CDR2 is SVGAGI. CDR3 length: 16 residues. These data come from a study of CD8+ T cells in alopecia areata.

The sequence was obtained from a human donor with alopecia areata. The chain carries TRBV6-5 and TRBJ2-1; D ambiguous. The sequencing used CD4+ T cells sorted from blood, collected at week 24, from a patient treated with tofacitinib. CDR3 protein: CASSYGLPSSYNEQFF. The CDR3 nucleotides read TGTGCCAGCAGTTACGGGCTACCCAGCTCCTACAATGAGCAGTTCTTC.